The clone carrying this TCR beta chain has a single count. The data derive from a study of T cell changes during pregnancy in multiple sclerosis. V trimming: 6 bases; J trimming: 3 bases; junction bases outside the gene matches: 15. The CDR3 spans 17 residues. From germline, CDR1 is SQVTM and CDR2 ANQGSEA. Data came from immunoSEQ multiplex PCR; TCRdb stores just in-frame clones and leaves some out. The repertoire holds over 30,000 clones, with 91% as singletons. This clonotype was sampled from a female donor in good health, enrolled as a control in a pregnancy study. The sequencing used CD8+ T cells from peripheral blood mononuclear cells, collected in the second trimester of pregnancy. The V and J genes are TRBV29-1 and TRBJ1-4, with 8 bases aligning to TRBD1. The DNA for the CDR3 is TGCAGCGTGCAGGGGGCGCCGCTAGAATTTGCTAATGAAAAACTGTTTTTT. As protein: CSVQGAPLEFANEKLFF.